One sample yielded the 23 T cell receptor beta chains listed below, sequenced in a study of cytomegalovirus exposure and HLA in healthy donors. Sequenced by immunoSEQ multiplex PCR; TCRdb stores in-frame clones only, minus some. This sample yields about 64,000 clones, of which 90% to 95% are seen a single time; under 6.5% belongs to the top ten. Material for sequencing was PBMCs. All receptors come from a woman aged 18 to 35 in good health and CMV-seropositive.

The chain links TRBV30 to TRBJ1-1; a weak D match, TRBD1 (5 bases). Germline V lookup: CDR1 GTSNPN, CDR2 SVGIG (reference sequence). Trimming removed 1 base from V and 7 bases from J, with 13 bases in between. This CDR3 spans 13 amino acids. CDR3 sequence reads: CAWSAYRGGEAFF. The CDR3 region has the DNA TGTGCCTGGAGTGCCTATCGGGGGGGTGAAGCTTTCTTT.

The chain joins TRBV5-1 to TRBJ2-3, with D tentatively TRBD1 (6 bases). V was clipped by 2 bases and J by 0 bases, with 13 bases between them. In germline, CDR1 is SGHRS, CDR2 YFSETQ. There are 16 residues in the CDR3. As DNA, the CDR3 is TGCGCCAGCAGCTTTTCCGGGACAAGAAGCACAGATACGCAGTATTTT. Encoded protein: CASSFSGTRSTDTQYF.

This chain uses TRBV6-1 with TRBJ2-3; 10 bases are a match to TRBD2. The ends lost 2 bases at V and 6 bases at J; junction bases unmatched: 8. In germline, CDR1 is MNHNS, CDR2 SASEGT. This CDR3 comprises 16 residues. CDR3 sequence (DNA): TGTGCCAGCAGTGAACTAAGCGGGGGGGTTACCGATACGCAGTATTTT. This gives the protein CASSELSGGVTDTQYF.

The chain links TRBV2 to TRBJ1-2, with 7 nucleotides matching TRBD1. The length of the CDR3 is 15 residues. Germline V gene sequence: CDR1 SNHLY, CDR2 FYNNEI. Germline trimming cut 3 bases from V and 4 bases from J; bases unmatched to any gene: 8. In nucleotides, the CDR3 is TGTGCCAGCAGTGACAGGGGGTTTAATCCCTATGGCTACACCTTC. Protein product: CASSDRGFNPYGYTF.

The chain combines TRBV6-6 with TRBJ1-6, with TRBD1 as a possible D gene (5 bases). The CDR3 is 15 residues long. Trimming took off 7 bases at V and 10 bases at J, with 20 bases between the two ends. The germline V gene has CDR1 MNHNY and CDR2 SVGAGI (reference sequence). CDR3 DNA sequence: TGTGCCAGCAAAGGGGCCGGAGGGGCGGAATCACCCCTCCACTTT. It specifies CASKGAGGAESPLHF.

V and J are TRBV30 and TRBJ2-7; 8 bases align to TRBD2. Per the germline V gene, CDR1 is GTSNPN and CDR2 is SVGIG (reference sequence). Unmatched junction bases numbered 15, after V lost 2 bases and J lost 3 bases. The length of the CDR3 is 17 residues. The CDR3 protein is CAWSIRIGLAGIYEQYF. CDR3 nucleotide sequence: TGTGCCTGGAGTATCCGTATCGGGCTAGCGGGTATCTACGAGCAGTACTTC.

This clone was found once. V usage is TRBV18 and J usage is TRBJ2-3; 8 bases are shared with TRBD1. The germline gives CDR1 KGHSH, CDR2 LQKENI. Germline trimming cut 0 bases from V and 0 bases from J; bases unmatched to any gene: 5. This CDR3 spans 17 amino acids. CDR3 nucleotide sequence: TGTGCCAGCTCACCACCGTTCACAGGGGGTAGCACAGATACGCAGTATTTT. It translates to CASSPPFTGGSTDTQYF.

This clone has just one count. This chain connects TRBV15 to TRBJ2-3; tentative D call: TRBD1 (7 bases). V was shortened by 0 bases and J by 6 bases, with 16 bases between the two germline ends. This CDR3 spans 16 amino acids. CDR1 and CDR2 (germline): LNHNV, YYDKDF (reference sequence). In DNA, the CDR3 is TGTGCCACCAGCAGAGAGGGGACAGTGGGGAGGGATACGCAGTATTTT. This gives the protein CATSREGTVGRDTQYF.

The chain carries TRBV6-4 and TRBJ2-3; TRBD1 aligns across 9 bases. CDR1 is MRHNA and CDR2 is SNTAGT in the germline V gene. The CDR3 contains 15 residues. The V segment lost 6 bases and the J segment 2 bases; nucleotides outside the gene matches: 6. The CDR3 DNA sequence: TGTGCCAGCAGCCGGGACAGGGCGTTCACAGATACGCAGTATTTT. It encodes CASSRDRAFTDTQYF.

This clone was seen once. The gene calls are TRBV19 and TRBJ2-1; weak D call: TRBD2 (5 bases). Germline V lookup: CDR1 LNHDA, CDR2 SQIVND (reference sequence). The CDR3 runs to 12 residues. Trimming cost V 6 bases and J 3 bases, with 6 bases left between them. CDR3 sequence reads: CASRTIYNEQFF. CDR3 bases: TGTGCCAGTAGGACTATCTACAATGAGCAGTTCTTC.

The chain links TRBV5-1 to TRBJ2-5; no clear D. The CDR3 length is 12 residues. V dropped 4 bases and J dropped 13 bases, with 17 bases sitting between them. Germline CDR1 is SGHRS and CDR2 is YFSETQ. The CDR3: CASSIPPRGRYF. As DNA, the CDR3 is TGCGCCAGCAGCATACCACCCCGAGGTCGGTACTTC.

CDR3 amino acids: CASSLRERGTGELFF. The CDR3 DNA reads as TGTGCCAGCAGCTTACGGGAGCGGGGCACCGGGGAGCTGTTTTTT. The chain combines TRBV7-8 with TRBJ2-2; 7 nucleotides line up with TRBD2. This CDR3 has 15 amino acids. Germline values: CDR1 SGHVS, CDR2 FQNEAQ. After removal of 2 bases from V and 4 bases from J, the junction contained 4 bases not matched to a gene.

The rearrangement joins TRBV5-1 to TRBJ1-2; D might be TRBD1 (6 bases). From germline, CDR1 is SGHRS and CDR2 YFSETQ. The V end lost 0 bases, the J end lost 7 bases, and 10 bases lay between the germline ends. The CDR3 consists of 13 residues. The CDR3 DNA reads as TGCGCCAGCAGCTTGGCCGGCAGGGGTGGCTACACCTTC. Translating it yields CASSLAGRGGYTF.

The V and J genes are TRBV13 and TRBJ1-1; no clear D. Germline V gives CDR1 PRHDT, CDR2 FYEKMQ (reference sequence). The CDR3 extends over 13 amino acids. The V gene lost 10 bases and the J gene lost 0 bases, with 12 bases spanning the gap. CDR3 coding DNA: TGTGCCACCCTGGGCCCCTTGAACACTGAAGCTTTCTTT. As protein: CATLGPLNTEAFF.

This CDR3 reads CASSFKAGGYNEQFF. The CDR3 nucleotides are TGCGCCAGCAGCTTCAAAGCGGGAGGGTACAATGAGCAGTTCTTC. V is TRBV5-1 and J is TRBJ2-1, with 10 bases fitting TRBD2. The CDR3 covers 15 residues. Germline CDR1 SGHRS, CDR2 YFSETQ. The trim removed 2 bases at V and 4 bases at J, leaving 3 bases unmatched.

The chain has TRBV10-3 and TRBJ2-3; the match to TRBD2 covers 13 bases. Germline CDR1 ENHRY, CDR2 SYGVKD. V lost 4 bases and J lost 4; bases outside the gene matches: 5. This CDR3 region has 16 residues. The CDR3 protein is CAISALAGGPSDTQYF. DNA of the CDR3: TGTGCCATCAGTGCACTAGCGGGGGGGCCTTCAGATACGCAGTATTTT.

This chain links TRBV15 with TRBJ2-7; 7 nucleotides agree with TRBD1. Germline lookup yields CDR1 LNHNV and CDR2 YYDKDF (reference sequence). The CDR3 extends over 13 amino acids. Germline trimming cut 2 bases from V and 3 bases from J; bases unmatched to any gene: 1. For the CDR3, the DNA is TGTGCCACCAGCAGATGGGACAGCTACGAGCAGTACTTC. Residues: CATSRWDSYEQYF.

The chain uses TRBV18 and TRBJ2-1, with TRBD1 as a possible D gene (6 bases). The germline CDR1 and CDR2 sequences are KGHSH and LQKENI. Trimming left V 6 bases short and J 6 bases short, with 21 bases between. CDR3 size: 16 residues. This CDR3 is CASSPNAQGEINEQFF. CDR3 in DNA: TGTGCCAGCTCTCCCAACGCACAGGGCGAAATCAATGAGCAGTTCTTC.

The chain carries TRBV6-1 and TRBJ1-4, with unresolved D. The V and J ends lost 3 bases and 10 bases respectively, with 12 bases between them. CDR1 is MNHNS and CDR2 is SASEGT in the germline V gene. The CDR3 length is 13 residues. This CDR3 is CASSDFGGGKLFF. DNA of the CDR3: TGTGCCAGCAGTGACTTTGGAGGAGGAAAACTGTTTTTT.

The rearrangement joins TRBV5-6 to TRBJ1-2, with a tentative D call TRBD1 (5 bases). Trimming took 4 bases from V and 1 from J, leaving 14 bases between them. The germline V gene encodes CDR1 SGHDT and CDR2 YYEEEE. The CDR3 covers 15 residues. The CDR3 coding sequence is TGTGCCAGCAGCCGAACCTTGACAGTTAACTATGGCTACACCTTC. Protein sequence: CASSRTLTVNYGYTF.

A single count supports this clone. The rearrangement joins TRBV30 to TRBJ2-1; TRBD1 matches 7 bases. The CDR3 loop spans 11 amino acids. J was trimmed by 7 bases and V by 5 bases; bases with no gene match: 2. Germline CDR1 and CDR2: GTSNPN and SVGIG (reference sequence). The CDR3 region is CAWLQGNEQFF. The DNA of the CDR3 is TGTGCCTGGTTACAGGGGAATGAGCAGTTCTTC.

This clone has just one count. The gene calls are TRBV2 and TRBJ2-1; no definite D call. CDR1 is SNHLY, CDR2 FYNNEI, per germline. V was pared by 11 bases and J by 2 bases, with 13 bases between. This CDR3 region has 13 residues. CDR3 sequence (DNA): TGTGCCGGTAAACAGTCCCCCTACAATGAGCAGTTCTTC. Protein sequence: CAGKQSPYNEQFF.

V gene TRBV2 combines with J gene TRBJ2-3, with 9 bases identical to TRBD1. The CDR3 extends over 14 amino acids. Germline lookup yields CDR1 SNHLY and CDR2 FYNNEI. The V segment lost 5 bases and the J segment 5 bases; nucleotides outside the gene matches: 5. The chain's CDR3 is CASSLDRGKDTQYF. The CDR3 bases are TGTGCCAGCAGTCTAGACAGGGGGAAAGATACGCAGTATTTT.